The next 27 T cell receptor beta chains were all read from a single sample in a study of PD-1 blockade in mismatch repair-deficient tumors. TCRdb's table, derived via immunoSEQ multiplex PCR, lists solely in-frame clones and lacks some. Here the sample spans roughly 14,000 clones, 84% being singletons. The source was PBMCs, collected before pembrolizumab treatment. The receptors stem from an adult with mismatch repair-deficient cancer.

This clone showed up just once. The V call is TRBV5-6, the J call TRBJ2-7; a weak D match, TRBD1 (7 bases). The germline V gene encodes CDR1 SGHDT and CDR2 YYEEEE. CDR3 length equals 14 residues. Trimming pared 5 bases from V and 4 bases from J, leaving 16 bases between. CDR3 DNA sequence: TGTGCCAGCAGGAGGAGGGGGCGCTCGTACGAGCAGTACTTC. It is translated as CASRRRGRSYEQYF.

The J gene is TRBJ2-3, the V gene TRBV12-5, with 7 bases fitting TRBD2. CDR1 is LGHNT and CDR2 is FRNRAP in the germline V gene. The CDR3 spans 19 residues. The ends lost 0 bases at V and 0 bases at J; junction bases unmatched: 12. The DNA for the CDR3 is TGTGCTAGTGGTTTGGTACTGGCTAGCGGTTTTCTTAGCACAGATACGCAGTATTTT. Translation gives CASGLVLASGFLSTDTQYF.

This chain uses TRBV7-9 with TRBJ2-2; 7 bases match TRBD2. With 4 bases clipped from V and 6 bases from J, the junction kept 8 bases outside the gene matches. The CDR3 sequence is 15 residues long. Germline V gives CDR1 SEHNR, CDR2 FQNEAQ (reference sequence). In DNA, the CDR3 is TGTGCCAGCAGCTCGTCGGGGGGTCTAGCCGGGGAGCTGTTTTTT. This encodes CASSSSGGLAGELFF.

The chain employs TRBV9 and TRBJ2-2; D unresolved. The V end was cut by 2 bases, the J end by 5 bases, with 7 bases between. CDR1 and CDR2 (germline): SGDLS, YYNGEE. This CDR3 is built from 13 residues. Here the CDR3 DNA reads TGTGCCAGCAGCGTTGTTATGACCGGGGAGCTGTTTTTT. Protein product: CASSVVMTGELFF.

The chain is built from TRBV7-9 and TRBJ2-5; possible D gene TRBD1, 6 bases. Trimming removed 2 bases from V and 3 bases from J, with 10 bases in between. Germline loops: CDR1 SEHNR, CDR2 FQNEAQ (reference sequence). The length of the CDR3 is 14 residues. The CDR3 nucleotides are TGTGCCAGCAGCTTATTGTCAGGGGAAGAGACCCAGTACTTC. It encodes CASSLLSGEETQYF.

This clone has a handful of counts. The chain is built from TRBV30 and TRBJ1-2; D might be TRBD1 (6 bases). Germline V gives CDR1 GTSNPN, CDR2 SVGIG (reference sequence). The CDR3 runs to 13 residues. Trimming pared 1 base from V and 2 bases from J, leaving 8 bases between. DNA for the CDR3: TGTGCCTGGAGTGATGGACAGAACTATGGCTACACCTTC. It translates to CAWSDGQNYGYTF.

The chain uses TRBV7-3 and TRBJ2-5, with a possible D match to TRBD1 (5 bases). The CDR3 runs to 13 residues. Germline CDR1 reads SGHTA; CDR2 reads FQGTGA. Trimming left V 5 bases short and J 5 bases short, with 12 bases between. The CDR3 loop reads CASSPNQGETQYF. Here the CDR3 DNA reads TGTGCCAGCAGCCCTAACCAGGGTGAGACCCAGTACTTC.

This chain links TRBV7-9 with TRBJ1-1, with a possible D match to TRBD1 (5 bases). Trimming removed 4 bases from V and 5 bases from J, with 20 bases in between. The germline V gene has CDR1 SEHNR and CDR2 FQNEAQ (reference sequence). The CDR3 contains 16 residues. In DNA, the CDR3 is TGTGCCAGCAGCTCCCAGGAGTTGGGGGGGGGTACTGAAGCTTTCTTT. It encodes CASSSQELGGGTEAFF. The full variable domain, completed using reference TRBV7-9 and TRBJ1-1, is DTGVSQNPRHKITKRGQNVTFRCDPISEHNRLYWYRQTLGQGPEFLTYFQNEAQLEKSRLLSDRFSAERPKGSFSTLEIQRTEQGDSAMYLCASSSQELGGGTEAFFGQGTRLTVV.

The J gene is TRBJ2-7, the V gene TRBV5-6; D tentatively fits TRBD1 or TRBD2 (5 bases each). V was shortened by 0 bases and J by 4 bases, with 17 bases between the two germline ends. The CDR3 length is 16 residues. The germline V gene encodes CDR1 SGHDT and CDR2 YYEEEE. In nucleotides, the CDR3 is TGTGCCAGCAGCTTGGGCGCGGGTCAGGGTAGTTACGAGCAGTACTTC. Its protein product is CASSLGAGQGSYEQYF.

This clone has only a few counts. Other DNA sequences from this sample encode an identical CDR3 as well. V gene TRBV30 combines with J gene TRBJ1-2, with D unresolved. Trimming shortened V by 5 bases and J by 4 bases, and 8 bases separated the two germline ends. From germline, CDR1 is GTSNPN and CDR2 SVGIG (reference sequence). CDR3 length: 11 amino acids. CDR3 protein: CAWSGAYGYTF. The DNA for the CDR3 is TGTGCCTGGTCCGGCGCCTATGGCTACACCTTC.

The rearrangement links TRBV4-3 to TRBJ2-1; no clear D. Germline V gene data show CDR1 as LGHNA and CDR2 as YSLEER. The CDR3 sequence is 11 residues long. V was pared by 4 bases and J by 6 bases, with 4 bases between. DNA of the CDR3: TGCGCCAGCAGCCTTGGCAATGAGCAGTTCTTC. Translated, it gives CASSLGNEQFF.

The chain carries TRBV5-1 and TRBJ1-1; 9 nucleotides line up with TRBD1. The CDR3 sequence is 15 residues long. J was trimmed by 4 bases and V by 4 bases; bases with no gene match: 8. Germline V gene lookup returns CDR1 SGHRS and CDR2 YFSETQ. The CDR3 DNA follows: TGCGCCAGCAGCCCGGGACAGGGAGTGAGCACTGAAGCTTTCTTT. This gives the protein CASSPGQGVSTEAFF.

V is TRBV9 and J is TRBJ2-6, with D maybe TRBD2 (5 bases). V dropped 4 bases and J dropped 3 bases, with 14 bases sitting between them. The germline gives CDR1 SGDLS, CDR2 YYNGEE. CDR3 size: 16 residues. CDR3 nucleotide sequence: TGTGCCAGCAGCCCGTATAGCGTCGGTGGGGCCAACGTCCTGACTTTC. Translated, it gives CASSPYSVGGANVLTF.

The chain is built from TRBV13 and TRBJ2-4, with D possibly being TRBD1 (6 bases). Trimming stripped 5 bases from V and 6 bases from J, with 11 bases between. The CDR3 has 13 residues. Germline loops: CDR1 PRHDT, CDR2 FYEKMQ (reference sequence). As DNA, the CDR3 is TGTGCCAGCAGCACCAGGACAGCAAACATTCAGTACTTC. Its translation is CASSTRTANIQYF.

CDR3 sequence reads: CASRDRDRANYGYTF. CDR3 nucleotide sequence: TGTGCCAGCAGAGACCGGGACAGAGCTAACTATGGCTACACCTTC. V and J are TRBV28 and TRBJ1-2; 7 bases fit TRBD1. The germline gives CDR1 MDHEN, CDR2 SYDVKM. The CDR3 is 15 amino acids. J lost 0 bases, V lost 6 bases, and 7 bases had no gene match.

V usage is TRBV7-9 and J usage is TRBJ2-5, with D unclear. Germline values: CDR1 SEHNR, CDR2 FQNEAQ (reference sequence). Trimming took off 5 bases at V and 4 bases at J, with 20 bases between the two ends. The CDR3 is 16 amino acids. The CDR3 sequence is CASSPYELGMGETQYF. CDR3 in DNA: TGTGCCAGCAGCCCATACGAACTCGGAATGGGAGAGACCCAGTACTTC.

The gene calls are TRBV4-3 and TRBJ2-1; TRBD1 might be the D (7 bases). Germline-derived CDR1 and CDR2 are LGHNA and YSLEER. Trimming cost V 3 bases and J 5 bases, with 17 bases left between them. This CDR3 has 16 residues. CDR3 loop: CASSHAGTANNNEQFF. The CDR3 bases are TGCGCCAGCAGCCATGCGGGGACAGCTAATAACAATGAGCAGTTCTTC.

The chain combines TRBV7-9 with TRBJ2-7; no clear D. Between the trimmed V and J ends, which lost 1 base and 7 bases, there was a span of 8 bases. Looked up from germline, CDR1 is SEHNR and CDR2 is FQNEAQ (reference sequence). The CDR3 is made up of 12 amino acids. The CDR3 sequence is CASSLGSWEQYF. CDR3 in DNA: TGTGCCAGCAGCTTAGGAAGCTGGGAGCAGTACTTC.

The rearrangement links TRBV18 to TRBJ2-7; D unresolved. The CDR3 runs 15 residues. V lost 0 bases, J lost 2 bases, and 11 bases lay in between. The V gene's germline CDR1 is KGHSH and CDR2 LQKENI. The CDR3 protein is CASSPPWTDPYEQYF. The CDR3 coding sequence is TGTGCCAGCTCACCACCGTGGACGGACCCCTACGAGCAGTACTTC.

CDR3 amino acids: CASSPTGYEQYF. The CDR3 DNA reads as TGTGCCAGCAGCCCGACAGGATACGAGCAGTACTTC. The V and J genes are TRBV9 and TRBJ2-7; possibly TRBD1 for D (6 bases). The germline V and J ends were trimmed by 4 bases and 4 bases, with 9 bases remaining between them. CDR1 SGDLS and CDR2 YYNGEE come from the germline V gene. This CDR3 is built from 12 residues.

The chain is built from TRBV19 and TRBJ2-3; D call uncertain. The germline V gene has CDR1 LNHDA and CDR2 SQIVND (reference sequence). With 3 bases removed from V and 5 bases from J, the gap between germline ends came to 9 bases. The CDR3 spans 13 residues. The CDR3 sequence: CASSMRAGDTQYF. The CDR3 region has the DNA TGTGCCAGTAGTATGCGTGCCGGAGATACGCAGTATTTT.

The chain has TRBV5-1 and TRBJ2-1; perhaps TRBD2 as D (5 bases). The CDR3 spans 15 residues. Per the germline V gene, CDR1 is SGHRS and CDR2 is YFSETQ. The ends were cut back, 7 bases at V and 8 bases at J, with 22 bases in the middle. CDR3 sequence (DNA): TGCGCCAGCCGGGTCATTCGCGAGGGCCGCGATGAGCAGTTCTTC. Translation gives CASRVIREGRDEQFF. The full variable domain, with the rest looked up from reference TRBV5-1 and TRBJ2-1, is KAGVTQTPRYLIKTRGQQVTLSCSPISGHRSVSWYQQTPGQGLQFLFEYFSETQRNKGNFPGRFSGRQFSNSRSEMNVSTLELGDSALYLCASRVIREGRDEQFFGPGTRLTVL.

The chain couples TRBV7-6 to TRBJ1-1, with 9 bases aligning to TRBD1. Per the germline V gene, CDR1 is SGHVS and CDR2 is FNYEAQ. The trim removed 1 base at V and 8 bases at J, leaving 5 bases unmatched. This CDR3 spans 14 amino acids. The CDR3 DNA sequence: TGTGCCAGCAGCTTAGATATTGGGACAGGGGAAGCTTTCTTT. It yields the protein CASSLDIGTGEAFF.

This sequence joins TRBV18 and TRBJ2-5; 8 bases are a match to TRBD2. There are 19 residues in the CDR3. The V gene end was trimmed by 1 base and the J gene end by 1 base; junction bases not matched to a gene: 14. Germline V gives CDR1 KGHSH, CDR2 LQKENI. The DNA of the CDR3 is TGTGCCAGCTCACCACGGCCTACTAGCGGCTTGGAGGTCCAAGAGACCCAGTACTTC. This translates into CASSPRPTSGLEVQETQYF.

The chain couples TRBV4-3 to TRBJ2-3; D is possibly TRBD2 (6 bases). The germline CDR1 and CDR2 sequences are LGHNA and YSLEER. V gave up 4 bases and J gave up 5 bases, with 16 bases separating them. The CDR3 runs to 15 residues. The DNA for the CDR3 is TGCGCCAGCAGCCCAAACGGGGGTCGAGGAGATACGCAGTATTTT. It is translated as CASSPNGGRGDTQYF.

The count of this clone is one. The chain has TRBV19 and TRBJ2-6, with D perhaps matching TRBD1 (6 bases). CDR1 is LNHDA and CDR2 is SQIVND in the germline V gene (reference sequence). This CDR3 comprises 16 residues. V was trimmed by 6 bases and J by 0 bases, leaving 12 bases between them. CDR3 amino acids: CASSRDKSSGANVLTF. In DNA, the CDR3 is TGTGCCAGTAGCCGGGACAAGTCCTCTGGGGCCAACGTCCTGACTTTC.

This clone is medium-sized within its sample. The gene calls are TRBV11-2 and TRBJ2-7; D gene uncertain. Looked up from germline, CDR1 is SGHAT and CDR2 is FQNNGV. Trimming left V 0 bases short and J 6 bases short, with 0 bases between. The CDR3 runs 10 residues. The CDR3, as DNA: TGTGCCAGCAGCTTAGACGAGCAGTACTTC. Translating gives CASSLDEQYF.